This T cell receptor (beta chain) was identified during a study of T cells in Graves' hyperthyroidism and ophthalmopathy. This clonotype was counted a few times. The J segment lost 5 bases and the V segment lost 4 bases, leaving 7 bases of the junction unmatched. Germline CDR1 MGHRA, CDR2 YSYEKL. CDR3 length equals 15 residues. RNA transcripts provided the source from which TCR beta CDR3 regions were amplified. Carried out on the TCR CDR3, a first-round RT-PCR used the HTBI primer set. Each CDR3 protein gets one entry after TCRdb re-called the multiplex PCR reads with MiXCR. The sample has about 290,000 distinct CDR3 sequences, around 15% seen once. Those with hyperthyroidism were 18 to 65 years old, newly diagnosed, and ill for under 2 months. Exclusion of patients followed from uncontrolled infection, other autoimmune disease, pregnancy or lactation. The blood sample dates from first hyperthyroidism diagnosis, preceding any ophthalmopathy symptoms. Source material for PBMCs was more than 9.5 ml fresh peripheral blood.

The sequencing sample was made of blood. The genes are TRBV4-1 and TRBJ2-3; 9 bases line up with TRBD2. The sequence came from a woman aged 45-59 years with Graves' hyperthyroidism that later progressed to Graves' ophthalmopathy. The DNA of the CDR3 is TGCGCCAGCAGCCCACCGGGACTAGCAGAAGATACGCAGTATTTT. It encodes CASSPPGLAEDTQYF.